One and the same sample provided the 28 T cell receptor beta chains below, sequenced in a study of blood T cell repertoires in COVID-19. TCRdb keeps only in-frame clones here, not all; method: immunoSEQ multiplex PCR. The profile shows approximately 330,000 clones, around 92% of them singletons. The sample taken for sequencing was PBMCs or T cells enriched from blood (not recorded which). All receptors come from a woman younger than 45 who had recovered from COVID-19.

The genes are TRBV5-1 and TRBJ1-4, with TRBD1 matching 7 bases. Germline CDR1 is SGHRS and CDR2 is YFSETQ. The CDR3 consists of 15 residues. J lost 7 bases, V lost 1 base, and 7 bases had no gene match. The CDR3 loop reads CASSLPGTVGEKLFF. The DNA for the CDR3 is TGCGCCAGCAGCTTGCCCGGGACAGTGGGTGAAAAACTGTTTTTT. Based on the CDR3 plus reference TRBV5-1 and TRBJ1-4, the full variable domain is KAGVTQTPRYLIKTRGQQVTLSCSPISGHRSVSWYQQTPGQGLQFLFEYFSETQRNKGNFPGRFSGRQFSNSRSEMNVSTLELGDSALYLCASSLPGTVGEKLFFGSGTQLSVL.

This clone appeared a single time. The rearrangement joins TRBV15 to TRBJ1-2; the D gene is possibly TRBD1 (6 bases). V was pared by 4 bases and J by 0 bases, with 12 bases between. The V gene's germline CDR1 is LNHNV and CDR2 YYDKDF (reference sequence). The CDR3 has 15 amino acids. In DNA, the CDR3 is TGTGCCACCAGCACCCGACAGGACCCTAACTATGGCTACACCTTC. Translated, it gives CATSTRQDPNYGYTF.

A single count supports this clone. The V and J genes are TRBV4-3 and TRBJ2-1; D possibly corresponds to TRBD2 (5 bases). Trimming pared 2 bases from V and 7 bases from J, leaving 15 bases between. This CDR3 has 15 residues. CDR1 is LGHNA and CDR2 is YSLEER in the germline V gene. The DNA for the CDR3 is TGCGCCAGCAGCCAACTGAAGACTATTTTAAATGAGCAGTTCTTC. Amino acids: CASSQLKTILNEQFF.

There are a few counts of this clone. The V and J genes are TRBV11-2 and TRBJ1-1; 8 bases align to TRBD1. Per germline, CDR1 SGHAT and CDR2 FQNNGV. Trimming removed 3 bases from V and 3 bases from J; junction bases left unmatched: 6. CDR3 size: 15 residues. The CDR3 region has the DNA TGTGCCAGCAGCTTCCTAACAGGGGGATACACTGAAGCTTTCTTT. Its protein is CASSFLTGGYTEAFF.

The chain uses TRBV27 and TRBJ2-7; 14 nucleotides align to TRBD2. Germline CDR1 MNHEY, CDR2 SMNVEV (reference sequence). This CDR3 contains 14 residues. The ends lost 3 bases at V and 11 bases at J; junction bases unmatched: 6. CDR3 bases: TGTGCCAGCAGTTTGGGACTAGCGGGAGAGGCGAAGTACTTC. It is translated as CASSLGLAGEAKYF.

This clone occurred a few times. The chain combines TRBV27 with TRBJ2-1; 8 nucleotides line up with TRBD2. The germline V gene has CDR1 MNHEY and CDR2 SMNVEV (reference sequence). The CDR3 has 17 amino acids. V lost 1 base, J lost 6 bases, and 11 bases stayed unmatched. In DNA form, the CDR3 reads TGTGCCAGCAGTTTATTTCCGCCGGGACTAGGGGCCAATGAGCAGTTCTTC. Translation gives CASSLFPPGLGANEQFF.

This chain connects TRBV5-1 to TRBJ2-3; TRBD2 is a possible D gene (5 bases). Per germline, CDR1 SGHRS and CDR2 YFSETQ. The V gene lost 0 bases and the J gene lost 0 bases, with 11 bases spanning the gap. The length of the CDR3 is 16 residues. DNA for the CDR3: TGCGCCAGCAGCTTGGCCTCACTAGGAAGCACAGATACGCAGTATTTT. Encoded protein: CASSLASLGSTDTQYF.

The V and J genes are TRBV30 and TRBJ2-7; D is perhaps TRBD1 (7 bases). Germline V lookup: CDR1 GTSNPN, CDR2 SVGIG (reference sequence). V was pared by 0 bases and J by 5 bases, with 14 bases between. The CDR3 extends over 14 amino acids. As DNA, the CDR3 is TGTGCCTGGAGTGTTGGGGGGACAGTCCACGAGCAGTACTTC. It yields the protein CAWSVGGTVHEQYF.

The chain carries TRBV7-9 and TRBJ2-7; D perhaps matches TRBD1 (6 bases). This CDR3 is built from 13 residues. Trimming removed 7 bases from V and 0 bases from J, with 10 bases in between. From germline, CDR1 is SEHNR and CDR2 FQNEAQ (reference sequence). CDR3 sequence: CASTPGHSYEQYF. In DNA form, the CDR3 reads TGTGCCAGCACCCCGGGACACTCCTACGAGCAGTACTTC.

The chain has TRBV30 and TRBJ1-6; D is uncertain. The CDR3 loop spans 11 amino acids. Germline-derived CDR1 and CDR2 are GTSNPN and SVGIG (reference sequence). V was clipped by 0 bases and J by 9 bases, with 3 bases between them. DNA of the CDR3: TGTGCCTGGAGTGTACTTTCACCCCTCCACTTT. Protein product: CAWSVLSPLHF.

This clone was seen only once. The chain uses TRBV12-3 or TRBV12-4 and TRBJ1-2, with D unresolved. The CDR3 runs 13 residues. Deletions cut 1 base from V and 11 bases from J, with 14 bases between. This CDR3 is CASSLGVRPTYTF. CDR3 in DNA: TGTGCCAGCAGTTTAGGAGTACGTCCGACATACACCTTC.

The chain links TRBV19 to TRBJ2-2, with a tentative D call TRBD1 (5 bases). Trimming left V 7 bases short and J 6 bases short, with 15 bases between. This CDR3 region has 14 residues. The germline gives CDR1 LNHDA, CDR2 SQIVND (reference sequence). The CDR3 reads CASIKSTVAGELFF. CDR3 nucleotides: TGTGCCAGTATCAAATCGACAGTTGCCGGGGAGCTGTTTTTT.

The chain is built from TRBV7-9 and TRBJ2-5, with 7 bases that match TRBD1. The ends lost 3 bases at V and 5 bases at J; junction bases unmatched: 12. From germline, CDR1 is SEHNR and CDR2 FQNEAQ (reference sequence). The CDR3 totals 16 residues. CDR3 in DNA: TGTGCCAGCAGCTTCCGTCCCATCGGCAGGGGGGAGACCCAGTACTTC. It is translated as CASSFRPIGRGETQYF.

This clone was seen just once. The chain is built from TRBV5-4 and TRBJ2-7; 11 bases align to TRBD2. Trimming took 5 bases from V and 6 from J; bases not matched to a gene: 7. Germline V gives CDR1 SGHNT, CDR2 YYREEE (reference sequence). The CDR3 is made up of 14 amino acids. The CDR3 DNA is TGTGCCAGCAGATTACTAGCGGGAGCGGGCGAGCAGTACTTC. It yields the protein CASRLLAGAGEQYF.

The chain carries TRBV7-2 and TRBJ2-7, with TRBD2 identical over 8 bases. The CDR3 extends over 15 amino acids. V shed 1 base and J 2 bases; nucleotides not matched to a gene: 4. Germline CDR1 is SGHTA and CDR2 is FQGNSA. CDR3 residues: CASSLGASGPYEQYF. For the CDR3, the DNA is TGTGCCAGCAGCTTAGGTGCTAGCGGGCCCTACGAGCAGTACTTC.

The rearrangement joins TRBV29-1 to TRBJ2-7; 9 nucleotides align to TRBD1. The V gene's germline CDR1 is SQVTM and CDR2 ANQGSEA. The CDR3 is 11 residues long. With V trimmed by 4 bases and J by 6 bases, 1 base remained unmatched. The CDR3 here is CSVGDRAEQYF. CDR3 DNA: TGCAGCGTTGGGGACAGGGCCGAGCAGTACTTC.

The chain recombines TRBV5-1 with TRBJ2-7, with D perhaps matching TRBD2 (5 bases). This CDR3 contains 14 residues. The germline gives CDR1 SGHRS, CDR2 YFSETQ. Trimming cost V 1 base and J 3 bases, with 11 bases left between them. The CDR3: CASSLISGGYEQYF. CDR3 nucleotides: TGCGCCAGCAGCTTGATCAGCGGCGGCTACGAGCAGTACTTC.

The chain combines TRBV4-1 with TRBJ2-1; possibly TRBD2 for D (6 bases). The CDR3 spans 14 residues. Germline V gives CDR1 MGHRA, CDR2 YSYEKL. The V end lost 9 bases, the J end lost 4 bases, and 16 bases lay between the germline ends. The CDR3: CASGPGRPYNEQFF. In DNA form, the CDR3 reads TGCGCCAGTGGTCCGGGGAGGCCTTACAATGAGCAGTTCTTC.

This clone has a handful of counts. The V call is TRBV3-1 (or the pseudogene TRBV3-2), the J call TRBJ2-5, with 12 bases identical to TRBD2. With V trimmed by 1 base and J by 5 bases, 11 bases remained unmatched. This CDR3 comprises 18 residues. Germline loops: CDR1 LGHDT, CDR2 YNNKEL (reference sequence). Here the CDR3 reads CASSQVRLAGGPAETQYF. The CDR3 coding sequence is TGTGCCAGCAGCCAAGTAAGGCTAGCGGGAGGGCCGGCGGAGACCCAGTACTTC.

V usage is TRBV7-2 and J usage is TRBJ2-1; 7 nucleotides line up with TRBD1. This CDR3 contains 15 residues. Germline loops: CDR1 SGHTA, CDR2 FQGNSA. With V trimmed by 5 bases and J by 0 bases, 4 bases remained unmatched. The CDR3 DNA sequence: TGTGCCAGCAGCCCAGACAGGGTCTCCTACAATGAGCAGTTCTTC. This codes for CASSPDRVSYNEQFF.

The CDR3 protein is CASTQGNSFYGYTF. CDR3 bases: TGTGCCAGCACTCAGGGAAATTCCTTCTATGGCTACACCTTC. V gene TRBV28 combines with J gene TRBJ1-2, with a possible D match to TRBD1 (5 bases). The CDR3 consists of 14 residues. CDR1 is MDHEN and CDR2 is SYDVKM in the germline V gene. V was cut by 7 bases and J by 4 bases, with 16 bases left in between.

The V and J genes are TRBV4-1 and TRBJ2-7; 7 nucleotides align to TRBD1. Per the germline V gene, CDR1 is MGHRA and CDR2 is YSYEKL. CDR3 size: 18 residues. The junction had 14 bases not matched to a gene; V was cut back by 3 bases and J by 0 bases. The CDR3 DNA is TGCGCCAGCAGCCACGGAAGACCGGGACAGCCGAGCTCCTACGAGCAGTACTTC. Its protein is CASSHGRPGQPSSYEQYF.

This sequence joins TRBV5-8 and TRBJ2-3; 9 bases line up with TRBD1. The CDR3 totals 15 residues. The junction had 3 bases not matched to a gene; V was cut back by 2 bases and J by 2 bases. Germline V gives CDR1 SGHTS, CDR2 YDEGEE. The CDR3 DNA follows: TGTGCCAGCAGCTTCGGGGACAGGGACACAGATACGCAGTATTTT. Amino acid sequence: CASSFGDRDTDTQYF.

The chain joins TRBV27 to TRBJ1-2; TRBD1 matches at 8 bases. From germline, CDR1 is MNHEY and CDR2 SMNVEV (reference sequence). This CDR3 region has 15 residues. With V trimmed by 6 bases and J by 4 bases, 10 bases remained unmatched. The CDR3 region is CASRPNRGLGYGYTF. CDR3 DNA sequence: TGTGCCAGCAGACCCAACAGGGGGTTAGGCTATGGCTACACCTTC.

The CDR3 nucleotides are TGTGCCAGTAGTATACGCCAAATGACAGGTGCCGGAGATACGCAGTATTTT. Residues: CASSIRQMTGAGDTQYF. The genes are TRBV19 and TRBJ2-3; D is possibly TRBD1 (6 bases). Germline V lookup: CDR1 LNHDA, CDR2 SQIVND (reference sequence). The CDR3 totals 17 residues. V lost 2 bases, J lost 5 bases, and 20 bases lay in between.

Details on this clone: In the same sample, other DNA sequences code for this CDR3. The chain is built from TRBV5-4 and TRBJ1-2, with 7 bases identical to TRBD1. Germline CDR1 is SGHNT and CDR2 is YYREEE (reference sequence). V lost 1 base, J lost 5 bases, and 8 bases stayed unmatched. This CDR3 is built from 15 residues. The CDR3 protein is CASSLQGGSGYGYTF. CDR3 coding DNA: TGTGCCAGCAGCTTGCAGGGGGGATCGGGTTATGGCTACACCTTC.

V gene TRBV27 combines with J gene TRBJ1-5; D is ambiguous. The CDR3 extends over 12 amino acids. CDR1 and CDR2 (germline): MNHEY, SMNVEV (reference sequence). The ends were cut back, 3 bases at V and 7 bases at J, with 7 bases in the middle. The CDR3 nucleotides are TGTGCCAGCAGTTTGAGGTCCCAGCCCCAGCATTTT. Amino acids: CASSLRSQPQHF.

The chain links TRBV25-1 to TRBJ2-3; the D gene is possibly TRBD1 (6 bases). The V gene's germline CDR1 is MGHDK and CDR2 SYGVNS. The CDR3 covers 15 residues. V shed 5 bases and J shed 4 bases, with 16 bases lying between them. CDR3 sequence (DNA): TGTGCCAGCAGTCCCCCAGGGGCAGGGGCAGATACGCAGTATTTT. It yields the protein CASSPPGAGADTQYF.